The 6 T cell receptor beta chains below come from one sample, sequenced in a study of blood T cell repertoires in COVID-19. Generated by immunoSEQ multiplex PCR, the TCRdb table keeps only in-frame clones and is missing some. In the table there are 150,000 to 200,000 clones, around three quarters of which are singletons. Sequencing used PBMCs or T cells enriched from blood (not recorded which). The receptors originated from a woman in her forties or fifties with acute COVID-19.

The chain joins TRBV2 to TRBJ2-3, with 10 bases aligning to TRBD2. V lost 11 bases and J lost 3; bases outside the gene matches: 11. In germline, CDR1 is SNHLY, CDR2 FYNNEI. The CDR3 length is 15 residues. Here the CDR3 reads CARLSQAGGTDTQYF. CDR3 DNA sequence: TGTGCCCGCCTAAGCCAAGCGGGGGGGACAGATACGCAGTATTTT.

J is TRBJ2-7 and V is TRBV4-3, with TRBD2 as a possible D gene (6 bases). V lost 2 bases to trimming and J lost 1 base, with 24 bases between them. The CDR3 totals 19 residues. Germline-derived CDR1 and CDR2 are LGHNA and YSLEER. In DNA, the CDR3 is TGCGCCAGCAGCCAACCCCCCCGGCGGGGTAGCGAAAGTTCCTACGAGCAGTACGTC. Its translation: CASSQPPRRGSESSYEQYV.

The V and J genes are TRBV25-1 and TRBJ1-6; 8 bases align to TRBD1. Trimming cost V 6 bases and J 10 bases; bases outside gene matches: 11. Germline CDR1 is MGHDK and CDR2 is SYGVNS. CDR3 length: 15 amino acids. CDR3 sequence: CASRMESQGGSPLHF. CDR3 nucleotides: TGTGCCAGCAGGATGGAATCACAGGGGGGATCACCCCTCCACTTT. Together with reference TRBV25-1 and TRBJ1-6, the CDR3 gives the full variable domain: EADIYQTPRYLVIGTGKKITLECSQTMGHDKMYWYQQDPGMELHLIHYSYGVNSTEKGDLSSESTVSRIRTEHFPLTLESARPSHTSQYLCASRMESQGGSPLHFGNGTRLTVT.

The CDR3, as DNA: TGTGCCAGCAGTTACTGCCCAGGGGGCCATCTACATCAGTACGTC. Protein product: CASSYCPGGHLHQYV. The chain has TRBV6-5 and TRBJ2-7; 8 positions agree with TRBD1. Germline CDR1 and CDR2: MNHEY and SVGAGI. This CDR3 contains 15 residues. The junction had 12 bases not matched to a gene; V was cut back by 1 base and J by 10 bases.

There are a few counts of this clone. In DNA form, the CDR3 reads TGTGCCAGCAGGACAGGTCTGACAGATACGCAGTATTTT. Its translation: CASRTGLTDTQYF. The chain employs TRBV7-9 and TRBJ2-3, with a tentative D call TRBD1 (6 bases). With 6 bases removed from V and 3 bases from J, the gap between germline ends came to 10 bases. The CDR3 sequence is 13 residues long. Germline assignment: CDR1 SEHNR and CDR2 FQNEAQ (reference sequence).

The chain recombines TRBV11-2 with TRBJ1-2; D is uncertain. This CDR3 comprises 13 residues. The ends were cut back, 3 bases at V and 5 bases at J, with 10 bases in the middle. Per germline, CDR1 SGHAT and CDR2 FQNNGV. The CDR3, as DNA: TGTGCCAGCAGCTTGGAAAGACTATATGGCTACACCTTC. This encodes CASSLERLYGYTF.